This passage covers 30 T cell receptor beta chains from one sample sequenced in a study of human T cells and chemical hapten exposure (dated by TCRdb to the early 2020s). The sample's time point label, decoded: patch test 2, 6 weeks after DPC sensitization. Explained via the paper, the treatment or condition label denotes: therapeutic diphenylcyclopropenone sensitization with weekly scalp DPC. Library prep was done by RACE. For sequencing, a NextSeq 500 was employed. The public reads were reanalyzed by TCRdb: fastp trimming at Q25, MiXCR alignment, in-frame beta chains only. Rows merge per CDR3 protein into single entries with the most common DNA and genes. This sample has approximately 120,000 distinct CDR3 sequences in its table, and less than 10% of those were observed once. The biggest ten clones account for over 3% of the sample. The material sequenced was whole blood, taken in connection with sensitization to the hapten diphenylcyclopropenone (DPC). These receptors were taken from a woman between 40 and 55 years old with alopecia areata. Some clones in this sample may be carry-over from other donors' samples.

Ten or more counts support this clonotype. The gene calls are TRBV20-1 and TRBJ2-3; possibly TRBD2 for D (5 bases). The CDR3 loop spans 15 amino acids. CDR1 and CDR2 from the germline V gene are DFQATT and SNEGSKA (reference sequence). Trimming took 3 bases from V and 3 from J, leaving 16 bases between them. CDR3 bases: TGCAGTGCTAGTTTTCGACGGACGGGAACAGATACGCAGTATTTT. Translated: CSASFRRTGTDTQYF.

The rearrangement links TRBV10-3 to TRBJ1-3; 8 nucleotides align to TRBD1. Trimming removed 3 bases from V and 0 bases from J; junction bases left unmatched: 4. The CDR3 is 16 residues long. In germline, CDR1 is ENHRY, CDR2 SYGVKD. Here the CDR3 DNA reads TGTGCCATCAGTGAAATGGACAGGGACTCTGGAAACACCATATATTTT. Translated, it gives CAISEMDRDSGNTIYF.

The table lists this clonotype with many counts. V is TRBV7-9 and J is TRBJ2-3; TRBD2 agrees at 10 bases. The CDR3 contains 15 residues. After removal of 11 bases from V and 6 bases from J, the junction contained 14 bases not matched to a gene. CDR1 is SEHNR, CDR2 FQNEAQ, per germline (reference sequence). CDR3 region: CARDQASGGTDTQYF. In DNA form, the CDR3 reads TGTGCCCGTGACCAGGCTAGCGGGGGAACGGATACGCAGTATTTT.

This clonotype has at least ten counts. The chain carries TRBV24-1 and TRBJ1-5, with 7 bases aligning to TRBD1. The V gene end was trimmed by 3 bases and the J gene end by 5 bases; junction bases not matched to a gene: 3. From germline, CDR1 is KGHDR and CDR2 SFDVKD. This CDR3 is built from 14 residues. Here the CDR3 reads CATSDGQVDQPQHF. In DNA form, the CDR3 reads TGTGCCACCAGTGATGGACAGGTAGATCAGCCCCAGCATTTT.

The chain joins TRBV27 to TRBJ2-1, with TRBD2 identical over 11 bases. This CDR3 is 15 amino acids long. Unmatched junction bases numbered 6, after V lost 2 bases and J lost 9 bases. CDR1 and CDR2 from the germline V gene are MNHEY and SMNVEV (reference sequence). CDR3 in amino acids: CASSLGASGGTEQFF. CDR3 nucleotides: TGTGCCAGCAGTTTAGGGGCTAGCGGGGGGACTGAGCAGTTCTTC.

On this clonotype itself: A much larger clone is a single base away; this may be a read error. The V call is TRBV7-9, the J call TRBJ2-1, with D possibly matching TRBD1 (6 bases). Germline assignment: CDR1 SEHNR and CDR2 FQNEAQ (reference sequence). The CDR3 totals 13 residues. V lost 6 bases and J lost 8, with 14 bases in between. The CDR3 DNA reads as TGTGCCAGCAGACTGGACAGTTACTATGAGCAGTTCTTC. Its translation is CASRLDSYYEQFF.

This clonotype was observed at least ten times. The chain is built from TRBV7-9 and TRBJ1-4; 7 positions agree with TRBD1. The germline CDR1 and CDR2 sequences are SEHNR and FQNEAQ (reference sequence). This CDR3 has 14 amino acids. The J segment lost 3 bases and the V segment lost 5 bases, leaving 3 bases of the junction unmatched. The CDR3 loop is CASSTGQPNEKLFF. In DNA, the CDR3 is TGTGCCAGCAGCACGGGACAGCCTAATGAAAAACTGTTTTTT. Together with reference TRBV7-9 and TRBJ1-4, the CDR3 gives the full variable domain: DTGVSQNPRHKITKRGQNVTFRCDPISEHNRLYWYRQTLGQGPEFLTYFQNEAQLEKSRLLSDRFSAERPKGSFSTLEIQRTEQGDSAMYLCASSTGQPNEKLFFGSGTQLSVL.

The chain has TRBV20-1 and TRBJ1-5; D ambiguous. There are 12 residues in the CDR3. The V gene's germline CDR1 is DFQATT and CDR2 SNEGSKA (reference sequence). The V end lost 6 bases, the J end lost 1 base, and 7 bases lay between the germline ends. The chain's CDR3 is CSARLSNQPQHF. CDR3 DNA: TGCAGTGCCAGGCTAAGCAATCAGCCCCAGCATTTT.

This chain links TRBV10-3 with TRBJ2-2; 10 bases fit TRBD1. The CDR3 runs 15 residues. Per the germline V gene, CDR1 is ENHRY and CDR2 is SYGVKD. Unmatched junction bases numbered 10, after V lost 6 bases and J lost 9 bases. CDR3 DNA: TGTGCCATCAGCGTCGGGACAGGGGTGCGGCGGGAGCTGTTTTTT. This sequence encodes CAISVGTGVRRELFF.

The rearrangement joins TRBV27 to TRBJ2-5; D possibly corresponds to TRBD2 (5 bases). With 9 bases removed from V and 5 bases from J, the gap between germline ends came to 13 bases. The CDR3 consists of 12 residues. Germline CDR1 is MNHEY and CDR2 is SMNVEV (reference sequence). CDR3 nucleotides: TGTGCCAGTGGTTTAGTAGCGGAGACCCAGTACTTC. Protein: CASGLVAETQYF.

This sequence joins TRBV12-3 or TRBV12-4 and TRBJ1-2; possible D gene TRBD1, 5 bases. The CDR3 runs 12 residues. The V end lost 7 bases, the J end lost 8 bases, and 14 bases lay between the germline ends. Written as DNA, the CDR3 is TGTGCCAGCACCACCGGGGACTTCGGCTACACCTTC. This encodes CASTTGDFGYTF.

The chain carries TRBV10-3 and TRBJ2-1; tentatively, D is TRBD1 (5 bases). The CDR3 has 14 amino acids. Per germline, CDR1 ENHRY and CDR2 SYGVKD. V gave up 0 bases and J gave up 7 bases, with 10 bases separating them. DNA of the CDR3: TGTGCCATCAGTGAGTCGGGGCACGAGAATGAGCAGTTCTTC. Translating it yields CAISESGHENEQFF.

The chain carries TRBV7-2 and TRBJ2-7; 8 bases match TRBD2. Germline V gene lookup returns CDR1 SGHTA and CDR2 FQGNSA. The CDR3 length is 18 residues. V was pared by 1 base and J by 6 bases, with 17 bases of the junction left unmatched. The CDR3 is CASSLEALRGARRTEQYF. The CDR3, as DNA: TGTGCCAGCAGCTTAGAAGCATTGCGGGGGGCACGCCGTACCGAGCAGTACTTC.

This clonotype has only a few counts. Relative to the germline gene, one junction end is altered; a read error may explain this. The V and J genes are TRBV7-7 and TRBJ2-2; 9 nucleotides agree with TRBD1. Germline CDR1 is SSHAT and CDR2 is FNYEAQ (reference sequence). The CDR3 runs 15 residues. CDR3 region: CASSTGTGYTGELFF. The CDR3 coding sequence is TGTGCTAGCAGCACCGGGACAGGGTACACCGGGGAGCTGTTTTTT.

This clonotype was picked up many times. V and J are TRBV11-2 and TRBJ2-4; D may correspond to TRBD1 or TRBD2 (6 bases each). Trimming cost V 5 bases and J 9 bases, with 11 bases left between them. Germline V CDR1 and CDR2: SGHAT, FQNNGV. The CDR3 runs to 12 residues. CDR3 nucleotide sequence: TGTGCCAGCAGCCCCCGGGGGCTCATTCAGTACTTC. Translating gives CASSPRGLIQYF.

This rearrangement joins TRBV12-3 or TRBV12-4 to TRBJ2-7; 9 bases agree with TRBD1. The V and J ends lost 3 bases and 5 bases, in that order; junction bases with no gene match: 5. The CDR3 is 14 residues long. The CDR3 bases are TGTGCCAGCAGTTTGTGGGACAGGGTCAACGAGCAGTACTTC. This encodes CASSLWDRVNEQYF.

The V gene is TRBV11-2, the J gene TRBJ1-2; no firm D call. This CDR3 has 13 amino acids. Trimming cost V 1 base and J 3 bases, with 6 bases left between them. CDR1 is SGHAT, CDR2 FQNNGV, per germline. The CDR3 region is CASSLGLDYGYTF. CDR3 nucleotides: TGTGCCAGCAGCTTAGGCCTTGACTATGGCTACACCTTC.

To note about this clonotype: Its ends do not fully match the called genes, so a read error is possible. The chain recombines TRBV5-1 with TRBJ2-1; D possibly matches TRBD1 or TRBD2 (5 bases each). The CDR3 runs to 14 residues. From germline, CDR1 is SGHRS and CDR2 YFSETQ. The CDR3 protein is CTSSLEAGNNEQFF. The CDR3 bases are TGCACCAGCAGCTTGGAGGCAGGGAACAATGAGCAGTTCTTC.

The rearrangement links TRBV6-1 to TRBJ1-2, with 10 bases lining up with TRBD1. J was trimmed by 2 bases and V by 3 bases; bases with no gene match: 9. Germline CDR1 MNHNS, CDR2 SASEGT. This CDR3 is built from 17 residues. The CDR3 nucleotides read TGTGCCAGCAGTGAGGTGACAGGGGGCCTGGGGAACTATGGCTACACCTTC. It translates to CASSEVTGGLGNYGYTF.

This clonotype was seen only a few times. This sequence joins TRBV19 and TRBJ2-7; no firm D call. Germline lookup yields CDR1 LNHDA and CDR2 SQIVND (reference sequence). V shed 10 bases and J shed 2 bases, with 15 bases lying between them. This CDR3 comprises 13 residues. The CDR3 protein is CATTSPEAYEQYF. CDR3 bases: TGTGCCACAACATCACCCGAAGCCTACGAGCAGTACTTC.

This clonotype was observed at least ten times. The chain combines TRBV6-5 with TRBJ2-2, with D unresolved. This CDR3 has 14 residues. V dropped 0 bases and J dropped 6 bases, with 8 bases sitting between them. Germline V gives CDR1 MNHEY, CDR2 SVGAGI. The CDR3 region has the DNA TGTGCCAGCAGTTACTCTTCTGAGGCCGGGGAGCTGTTTTTT. Amino acids: CASSYSSEAGELFF.

This clonotype was detected only a few times. V gene TRBV29-1 combines with J gene TRBJ2-5; TRBD2 is a possible D gene (6 bases). Trimming removed 7 bases at V and 2 bases at J, with 11 bases between. The CDR3 is 12 residues long. The germline CDR1 and CDR2 sequences are SQVTM and ANQGSEA. The CDR3: CSAGGAQETQYF. The CDR3 coding sequence is TGCAGCGCCGGAGGGGCTCAAGAGACCCAGTACTTC.

A word on this clonotype: A much larger clonotype is one base distant, so this may be a read error. The rearrangement joins TRBV5-1 to TRBJ1-6, with 9 bases matching TRBD1. The junction had 7 bases not matched to a gene; V was cut back by 4 bases and J by 5 bases. CDR3 size: 16 residues. CDR1 is SGHRS and CDR2 is YFSETQ in the germline V gene. The CDR3 loop is CASSDTGQGNNSPLHF. Written as DNA, the CDR3 is TGCGCCAGCAGCGACACCGGACAGGGGAATAATTCACCCCTCCACTTT.

This clonotype was counted only a few times. The J gene is TRBJ1-5, the V gene TRBV19; 7 nucleotides match TRBD1. This CDR3 has 14 amino acids. Germline CDR1 is LNHDA and CDR2 is SQIVND (reference sequence). V shed 6 bases and J 5 bases; nucleotides not matched to a gene: 7. The CDR3 spells CASRSRGIYQPQHF. The CDR3 DNA reads TGTGCCAGTAGATCCAGGGGGATTTATCAGCCCCAGCATTTT. The full variable domain, with the rest looked up from reference TRBV19 and TRBJ1-5, is DGGITQSPKYLFRKEGQNVTLSCEQNLNHDAMYWYRQDPGQGLRLIYYSQIVNDFQKGDIAEGYSVSREKKESFPLTVTSAQKNPTAFYLCASRSRGIYQPQHFGDGTRLSIL.

The rearrangement links TRBV6-2 or TRBV6-3 to TRBJ2-3; D gene uncertain. This CDR3 is built from 12 residues. Germline V lookup: CDR1 MNHEY, CDR2 SVGEGT. Trimming left V 10 bases short and J 10 bases short, with 18 bases between. The DNA of the CDR3 is TGTGCCACCTCAGTAAGCGCAGGCGCGCAGTATTTT. It specifies CATSVSAGAQYF.

This clonotype was detected many times. The chain recombines TRBV6-6 with TRBJ1-1; possibly TRBD1 for D (5 bases). CDR1 and CDR2 from the germline V gene are MNHNY and SVGAGI (reference sequence). Trimming stripped 6 bases from V and 4 bases from J, with 15 bases between. This CDR3 has 14 amino acids. The chain's CDR3 is CASRGRGIGTEAFF. The CDR3, as DNA: TGTGCCAGCAGGGGACGGGGTATCGGCACTGAAGCTTTCTTT.

This clonotype was seen at least ten times. The V call is TRBV7-9, the J call TRBJ2-7, with 16 bases aligning to TRBD2. Per germline, CDR1 SEHNR and CDR2 FQNEAQ (reference sequence). The junction had 14 bases not matched to a gene; V was cut back by 6 bases and J by 0 bases. The CDR3 has 20 amino acids. This CDR3 reads CASSFTPGLAGGRSSYEQYF. CDR3 nucleotide sequence: TGTGCCAGCAGTTTCACTCCGGGACTAGCGGGGGGGCGGAGCTCCTACGAGCAGTACTTC.

The chain employs TRBV5-5 and TRBJ2-7; TRBD1 matches at 8 bases. The CDR3 is 13 amino acids. The trim removed 4 bases at V and 5 bases at J, leaving 5 bases unmatched. Germline CDR1 and CDR2: SGHKS and YYEKEE (reference sequence). The CDR3 sequence is CASSGGQADEQYF. In DNA form, the CDR3 reads TGTGCCAGCAGCGGGGGACAGGCTGACGAGCAGTACTTC.

The rearrangement uses TRBV18 and TRBJ1-2; D perhaps matches TRBD1 (5 bases). Looked up from germline, CDR1 is KGHSH and CDR2 is LQKENI. The CDR3 is 14 amino acids. The V end lost 1 base, the J end lost 4 bases, and 10 bases lay between the germline ends. CDR3 amino acids: CASSPREGIYGYTF. CDR3 in DNA: TGTGCCAGCTCACCACGGGAGGGGATCTATGGCTACACCTTC.

The rearrangement joins TRBV7-9 to TRBJ1-2; no clear D gene. Trimming stripped 1 base from V and 3 bases from J, with 6 bases between. The CDR3 is 13 amino acids. From germline, CDR1 is SEHNR and CDR2 FQNEAQ (reference sequence). The CDR3 loop is CASSLEPYYGYTF. CDR3 sequence (DNA): TGTGCCAGCAGCTTAGAGCCCTACTATGGCTACACCTTC. Together with reference TRBV7-9 and TRBJ1-2, the CDR3 gives the full variable domain: DTGVSQNPRHKITKRGQNVTFRCDPISEHNRLYWYRQTLGQGPEFLTYFQNEAQLEKSRLLSDRFSAERPKGSFSTLEIQRTEQGDSAMYLCASSLEPYYGYTFGSGTRLTVV.